The 23 T cell receptor beta chains presented below share a single source sample, sequenced in a study of CD8+CD57+ T cells in acquired aplastic anemia. Genomic DNA templated the TCR beta VDJ and CDR3 profiling. TCRdb recomputed calls from the reads with MiXCR, one row per CDR3 protein. The sample lists some 68,000 distinct CDR3 sequences; 45% to 55% were seen once. Source material: sorted CD4+, CD8+, or CD8+CD57+ T cells (not recorded which) from PBMCs. The receptors shown here come from a human donor in good health, serving as a control.

J is TRBJ1-1 and V is TRBV5-6, with unresolved D. V lost 4 bases to trimming and J lost 0 bases, with 7 bases between them. The CDR3 totals 13 residues. CDR1 is SGHDT and CDR2 is YYEEEE in the germline V gene. This chain's CDR3 is CASSPGLNTEAFF. The CDR3 bases are TGTGCCAGCAGCCCCGGGTTGAACACTGAAGCTTTCTTT.

This clonotype has just a few counts. A read error is possible here, since a much larger clone lies one base away. The V call is TRBV27, the J call TRBJ1-2, with TRBD1 matching over 8 bases. Looked up from germline, CDR1 is MNHEY and CDR2 is SMNVEV (reference sequence). This CDR3 is 14 amino acids long. The CDR3 protein is CASSYRGGNYGHTF. CDR3 nucleotides: TGTGCCAGCAGTTACAGGGGGGGAAACTATGGCCACACCTTC.

This chain joins TRBV14 and TRBJ2-5; D could derive from TRBD1 or TRBD2 (5 bases each). Trimming took off 1 base at V and 5 bases at J, with 5 bases between the two ends. CDR3 length: 12 amino acids. The germline gives CDR1 SGHDN, CDR2 FVKESK. The CDR3 loop reads CASSQGGETQYF. The DNA for the CDR3 is TGTGCCAGCAGCCAAGGGGGGGAGACCCAGTACTTC.

This clonotype has a count of ten or more. The chain employs TRBV6-4 and TRBJ1-6; 7 nucleotides align to TRBD1. The CDR3 sequence is 15 residues long. Germline loops: CDR1 MRHNA, CDR2 SNTAGT. Trimming took 9 bases from V and 5 from J; bases not matched to a gene: 10. The CDR3 DNA reads as TGTGCCAGAGAGGACAGGCGTCAAAATAATTCACCCCTCCACTTT. Its translation is CAREDRRQNNSPLHF.

The chain recombines TRBV30 with TRBJ2-1; 9 bases match TRBD2. The CDR3 sequence is 15 residues long. Germline CDR1 reads GTSNPN; CDR2 reads SVGIG (reference sequence). V was clipped by 3 bases and J by 8 bases; unmatched bases: 11. The CDR3 loop reads CAWSVLRGGAHEQFF. The CDR3 nucleotides are TGTGCCTGGAGCGTTTTACGCGGGGGGGCTCATGAGCAGTTCTTC.

This rearrangement joins TRBV29-1 to TRBJ2-7, with 9 bases that match TRBD1. This CDR3 is 14 amino acids long. Trimming at V came to 4 bases and at J to 3 bases, leaving 7 bases not matched to a gene. Germline lookup yields CDR1 SQVTM and CDR2 ANQGSEA. The CDR3 sequence: CSVVWDRVFYEQYF. CDR3 coding DNA: TGCAGCGTTGTGTGGGACAGGGTATTCTACGAGCAGTACTTC.

This clonotype was picked up many times. The rearrangement joins TRBV4-1 to TRBJ2-7; TRBD2 matches 13 bases. The CDR3 length is 13 residues. Germline CDR1 MGHRA, CDR2 YSYEKL. V was clipped by 4 bases and J by 6 bases; unmatched bases: 0. The CDR3 coding sequence is TGCGCCAGCAGCCGGACTAGCGGGAGCGAGCAGTACTTC. Amino acids: CASSRTSGSEQYF.

This clonotype was seen many times. V gene TRBV7-9 combines with J gene TRBJ2-3; TRBD1 or TRBD2 may be the D gene (5 bases each). Germline V CDR1 and CDR2: SEHNR, FQNEAQ (reference sequence). The CDR3 loop spans 13 amino acids. V lost 4 bases and J lost 4, with 9 bases in between. For the CDR3, the DNA is TGTGCCAGCAGCTCGCAGGGAGCAGATACGCAGTATTTT. Protein: CASSSQGADTQYF.

The genes are TRBV12-3 or TRBV12-4 and TRBJ1-6; D not certain. The CDR3 length is 15 residues. Trimming removed 3 bases from V and 0 bases from J, with 6 bases in between. This CDR3 reads CASSFGSSYNSPLHF. The CDR3 nucleotides are TGTGCCAGCAGTTTCGGAAGCTCCTATAATTCACCCCTCCACTTT.

By proportion, this clonotype is medium-sized. The chain uses TRBV19 and TRBJ2-7, with D perhaps matching TRBD2 (5 bases). Germline CDR1 reads LNHDA; CDR2 reads SQIVND (reference sequence). This CDR3 is 13 amino acids long. V was cut by 4 bases and J by 5 bases, with 12 bases left in between. CDR3 nucleotides: TGTGCCAGTAGTAGAGGACTTGACCACGAGCAGTACTTC. Translation gives CASSRGLDHEQYF.

This clonotype was counted at least ten times. V is TRBV12-3 or TRBV12-4 and J is TRBJ1-3; D unresolved. CDR3 length: 16 residues. The V and J ends lost 2 bases and 2 bases respectively, with 13 bases between them. CDR3 coding DNA: TGTGCCAGCAGTTTACCGTGGGTGATAGCTGGAAACACCATATATTTT. Protein: CASSLPWVIAGNTIYF.

The gene calls are TRBV7-6 and TRBJ2-2; D gene uncertain. V shed 1 base and J shed 0 bases, with 9 bases lying between them. From germline, CDR1 is SGHVS and CDR2 FNYEAQ. CDR3 length equals 16 residues. The CDR3 nucleotides are TGTGCCAGCAGCTTAGTCAGGCCATCGAACACCGGGGAGCTGTTTTTT. It specifies CASSLVRPSNTGELFF.

The chain couples TRBV2 to TRBJ2-7; the match to TRBD1 covers 8 bases. V shed 6 bases, J shed 5 bases, and the junction held 9 bases outside the gene matches. Germline lookup yields CDR1 SNHLY and CDR2 FYNNEI. This CDR3 is built from 14 residues. The CDR3 protein is CASRRQGIIDEQYF. The CDR3 nucleotides read TGTGCCAGCAGGAGACAGGGGATAATCGACGAGCAGTACTTC.

This clonotype was picked up many times. The chain couples TRBV20-1 to TRBJ2-1; 7 nucleotides agree with TRBD2. The germline V gene encodes CDR1 DFQATT and CDR2 SNEGSKA (reference sequence). With V trimmed by 2 bases and J by 3 bases, 16 bases remained unmatched. The CDR3 loop spans 18 amino acids. CDR3 residues: CSARPSPGQRGNYNEQFF. The CDR3 nucleotides are TGCAGTGCTAGACCTTCGCCCGGCCAGCGGGGTAACTACAATGAGCAGTTCTTC.

A remark on this clonotype: At one boundary the junction diverges from the germline segment, which might be a read error. The V call is TRBV6-1, the J call TRBJ2-7; 10 bases agree with TRBD1. The germline V gene has CDR1 MNHNS and CDR2 SASEGT. This CDR3 has 15 amino acids. The CDR3 region has the DNA TGTGCCAGCAGTGGGGGACAGGGGCTTCGGTACGAGCAGCACTTC. It specifies CASSGGQGLRYEQHF.

This clonotype was seen only a few times. This may be a read error, as it is one base from a much larger clone. The chain employs TRBV11-2 and TRBJ2-7; 9 bases map to TRBD2. Germline-derived CDR1 and CDR2 are SGHAT and FQNNGV. V was clipped by 1 base and J by 7 bases; unmatched bases: 11. This CDR3 comprises 16 residues. The CDR3 loop reads CASSLVLGGGAHEQYF. The CDR3 nucleotides are TGTGCCAGCAGCTTAGTCCTCGGCGGGGGGGCCCATGAGCAGTACTTC. Variable domain in full (rest from reference TRBV11-2 and TRBJ2-7): EAGVAQSPRYKIIEKRQSVAFWCNPISGHATLYWYQQILGQGPKLLIQFQNNGVVDDSQLPKDRFSAERLKGVDSTLKIQPAKLEDSAVYLCASSLVLGGGAHEQYFGPGTRLTVT.

This rearrangement joins TRBV2 to TRBJ1-1; D gene uncertain. Trimming pared 2 bases from V and 7 bases from J, leaving 11 bases between. Germline assignment: CDR1 SNHLY and CDR2 FYNNEI. The CDR3 sequence is 13 residues long. This CDR3 is CASSESWLLEAFF. The CDR3 DNA sequence: TGTGCCAGCAGTGAATCATGGTTACTTGAAGCTTTCTTT. Based on the CDR3 plus reference TRBV2 and TRBJ1-1, the full variable domain is EPEVTQTPSHQVTQMGQEVILRCVPISNHLYFYWYRQILGQKVEFLVSFYNNEISEKSEIFDDQFSVERPDGSNFTLKIRSTKLEDSAMYFCASSESWLLEAFFGQGTRLTVV.

V is TRBV9 and J is TRBJ2-7; D is uncertain. Germline CDR1 is SGDLS and CDR2 is YYNGEE. V lost 4 bases and J 2 bases, leaving 16 bases between the germline ends. This CDR3 has 15 amino acids. CDR3 nucleotide sequence: TGTGCCAGCAGCCCTGGACCCGACATTACCTACGAGCAGTACTTC. Protein product: CASSPGPDITYEQYF.

This chain joins TRBV7-6 and TRBJ2-5, with 8 positions matching TRBD1. This CDR3 is built from 14 residues. Germline values: CDR1 SGHVS, CDR2 FNYEAQ. The ends lost 1 base at V and 5 bases at J; junction bases unmatched: 3. CDR3 bases: TGTGCCAGCAGCTTAGTGGACAGGGAGGAGACCCAGTACTTC. It encodes CASSLVDREETQYF.

This clonotype was seen repeatedly, ten times or more. This chain uses TRBV5-1 with TRBJ2-7, with 7 nucleotides matching TRBD2. After removal of 0 bases from V and 1 base from J, the junction contained 4 bases not matched to a gene. From germline, CDR1 is SGHRS and CDR2 YFSETQ. CDR3 length equals 15 residues. The CDR3 nucleotides read TGCGCCAGCAGCTTGGGAACTAGCGTTTCCTACGAGCAGTACTTC. Its translation: CASSLGTSVSYEQYF.

CDR3 sequence: CASSPPRPQHF. CDR3 in DNA: TGTGCCAGCAGCCCACCTCGGCCCCAGCATTTT. This chain joins TRBV14 and TRBJ1-5; D is unresolved. V lost 4 bases to trimming and J lost 9 bases, with 7 bases between them. Germline assignment: CDR1 SGHDN and CDR2 FVKESK. The CDR3 extends over 11 amino acids.

This clonotype was seen ten or more times. The chain links TRBV7-9 to TRBJ2-1, with 11 nucleotides matching TRBD2. Germline trimming cut 5 bases from V and 10 bases from J; bases unmatched to any gene: 13. Germline V gene data show CDR1 as SEHNR and CDR2 as FQNEAQ (reference sequence). The CDR3 length is 16 residues. The CDR3 sequence is CASSPRTSGPVMEQFF. The CDR3, as DNA: TGTGCCAGCAGCCCGAGGACTAGCGGGCCCGTCATGGAGCAGTTCTTC.

This rearrangement joins TRBV29-1 to TRBJ2-5; D is undetermined. The CDR3 contains 9 residues. V was cut by 4 bases and J by 7 bases, with 4 bases left in between. Germline V CDR1 and CDR2: SQVTM, ANQGSEA. The CDR3 protein is CSVGGTQYF. The CDR3 DNA reads TGCAGCGTTGGCGGGACCCAGTACTTC.